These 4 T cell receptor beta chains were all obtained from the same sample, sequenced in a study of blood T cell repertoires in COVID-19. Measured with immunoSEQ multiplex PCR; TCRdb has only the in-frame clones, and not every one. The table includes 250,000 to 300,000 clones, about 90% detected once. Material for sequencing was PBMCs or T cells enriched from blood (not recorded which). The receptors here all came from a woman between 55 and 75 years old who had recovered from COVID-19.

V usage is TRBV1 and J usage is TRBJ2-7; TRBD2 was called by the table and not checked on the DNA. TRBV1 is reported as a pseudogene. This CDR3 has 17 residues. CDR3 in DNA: TGCACCAGCAGCCAAGGAGATCCGGAGCGGATGACCAACGAGCAGTACTTC. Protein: CTSSQGDPERMTNEQYF.

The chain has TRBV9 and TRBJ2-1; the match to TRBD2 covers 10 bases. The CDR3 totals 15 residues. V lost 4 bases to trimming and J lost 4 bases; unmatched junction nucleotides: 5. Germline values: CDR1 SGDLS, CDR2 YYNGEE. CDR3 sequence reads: CASSPTSGAYNEQFF. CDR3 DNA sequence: TGTGCCAGCAGCCCCACTAGCGGGGCTTACAATGAGCAGTTCTTC.

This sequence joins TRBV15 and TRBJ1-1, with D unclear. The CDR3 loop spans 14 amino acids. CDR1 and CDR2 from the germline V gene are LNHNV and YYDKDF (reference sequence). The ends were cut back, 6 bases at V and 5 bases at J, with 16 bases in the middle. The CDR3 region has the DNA TGTGCCACCAGTCAGAGATTAGGGAGGACTGAAGCTTTCTTT. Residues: CATSQRLGRTEAFF.

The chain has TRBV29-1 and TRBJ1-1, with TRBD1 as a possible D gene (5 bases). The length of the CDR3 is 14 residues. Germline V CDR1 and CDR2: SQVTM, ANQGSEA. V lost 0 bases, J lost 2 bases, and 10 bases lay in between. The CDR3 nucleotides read TGCAGCGTTGAAGAGTGGGGCAGTAACACTGAAGCTTTCTTT. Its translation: CSVEEWGSNTEAFF.